This T cell receptor (beta chain) was profiled in a study of T-cell memory formation after mild COVID-19. With constant-segment primers, 5'RACE yielded cDNA libraries of TCR alpha and TCR beta that carried sample barcodes and UMIs. MiXCR, applied by TCRdb to the 5' RACE reads, yields one record per CDR3 protein. Altogether approximately 500,000 distinct CDR3 sequences are present, around 27% being singletons, with the ten largest covering around 13%. J was trimmed by 8 bases and V by 6 bases; bases with no gene match: 13. The CDR3 is made up of 15 amino acids. A few counts support this clonotype. This clonotype was obtained from an adult woman who had mild COVID-19 (a few samples of this study predate the infection). Cell type and time point are not known. Specimen: PBMCs or a T cell subset sorted from them (not recorded which). This chain uses TRBV12-3 or TRBV12-4 with TRBJ1-2; 9 nucleotides agree with TRBD1. The CDR3 bases are TGTGCCAGCAGGCCTCGGGACAGGGCGAATACAGGCTACACCTTC. Translated: CASRPRDRANTGYTF.